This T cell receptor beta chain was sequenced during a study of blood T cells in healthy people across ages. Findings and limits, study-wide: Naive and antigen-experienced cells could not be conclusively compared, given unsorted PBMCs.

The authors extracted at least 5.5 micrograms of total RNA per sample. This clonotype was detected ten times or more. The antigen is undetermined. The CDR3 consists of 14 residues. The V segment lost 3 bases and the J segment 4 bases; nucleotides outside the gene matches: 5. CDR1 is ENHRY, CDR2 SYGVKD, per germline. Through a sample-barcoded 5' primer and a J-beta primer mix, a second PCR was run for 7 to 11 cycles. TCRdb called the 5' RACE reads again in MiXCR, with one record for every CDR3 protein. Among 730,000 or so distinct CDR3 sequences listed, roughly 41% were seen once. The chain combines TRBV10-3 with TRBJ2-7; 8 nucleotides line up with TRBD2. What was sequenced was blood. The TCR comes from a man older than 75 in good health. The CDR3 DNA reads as TGTGCCATCAGTGATAACGGGGGGGCTTACGAGCAGTACTTC. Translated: CAISDNGGAYEQYF.